Here is one TCR beta chain with its context. What it binds is not known. The sample is drawn from a study of cytomegalovirus exposure and HLA in healthy donors. Losses at the gene ends were 2 bases for V and 11 bases for J; bases not matched to a gene: 12. Germline-derived CDR1 and CDR2 are MNHEY and SMNVEV (reference sequence). This CDR3 is 14 amino acids long. PCR amplification relied on 60 Vbeta primers (plus 13 Jbeta primers). Profiled with immunoSEQ multiplex PCR; TCRdb holds only in-frame clones, not every one. The sample has about 200,000 clones, around 86% seen once. Study-level results: Many donors shared some public TCRs, even though most TCR sequences were rare. Cytomegalovirus status, reportedly, was diagnosed with high specificity and sensitivity by the classifier. TCR beta V- and J-gene trimming was later associated with a missense DCLRE1C variant.

The sample taken for sequencing was PBMCs. V and J are TRBV27 and TRBJ2-7; 7 bases fit TRBD1. The clonotype comes from a woman aged 40 to 49 in good health and CMV-seronegative. The DNA of the CDR3 is TGTGCCAGCAGTTTAAAAGGGACAGACCCAAGGGAGTACTTC. Translated: CASSLKGTDPREYF.